These 29 T cell receptor beta chains came from one sample sequenced in a study of T cells expressing NK-cell markers. From its re-call of the 5' RACE reads, TCRdb lists each CDR3 protein once, without DNA. The sample's table shows about 440,000 distinct CDR3 sequences. The sample was blood T cells: a sorted CD56 or NKG2C T cell subset, CD4+ or CD8+ T cells, or bulk PBMC T cells (not recorded which). The receptors derive from a woman aged 18 to 75 in good health.

J is TRBJ1-1 and V is TRBV30; the D call from TCRdb, TRBD1, cannot be confirmed without DNA. The CDR3 has 14 residues. Germline-derived CDR1 and CDR2 are GTSNPN and SVGIG (reference sequence). The CDR3 reads CAWNGGSGLTEAFF.

This chain links TRBV23-1 with TRBJ2-4; the D call from TCRdb, TRBD1, cannot be confirmed without DNA. Being an ORF, TRBV23-1 has a function that is uncertain. The CDR3 runs to 15 residues. The CDR3 reads CASSQSQGTLNIQYF.

CDR3 loop: CASSPGLAGGNTGELFF. The chain combines TRBV6-1 with TRBJ2-2; the TCRdb call, TRBD2, lacks DNA for checking. The CDR3 runs 17 residues. Per the germline V gene, CDR1 is MNHNS and CDR2 is SASEGT.

The rearrangement links TRBV19 to TRBJ2-1; TCRdb gives TRBD1 as the D gene, but with no DNA this cannot be confirmed. CDR3 length: 18 amino acids. Per the germline V gene, CDR1 is LNHDA and CDR2 is SQIVND (reference sequence). CDR3 sequence: CASSISWVRETFYNEQFF.

This sequence joins TRBV5-1 and TRBJ2-3. The CDR3 is 14 amino acids. The germline CDR1 and CDR2 sequences are SGHRS and YFSETQ. CDR3 region: CASSLPSGADTQYF.

The rearrangement links TRBV12-3 or TRBV12-4 to TRBJ2-1; TCRdb picks TRBD2, but there is no DNA to check that call. The CDR3 has 16 residues. CDR3 residues: CASSPGTSRTYNEQFF.

The chain couples TRBV5-1 to TRBJ2-7. The CDR3 has 12 residues. The germline V gene has CDR1 SGHRS and CDR2 YFSETQ. CDR3 protein: CASSFALGEQYF.

The chain is built from TRBV6-1 and TRBJ1-5; checking the TCRdb D call of TRBD1 is not possible without DNA. The germline CDR1 and CDR2 sequences are MNHNS and SASEGT. The CDR3 contains 15 residues. This CDR3 reads CASSRIGQGGQPQHF.

The chain joins TRBV4-1 to TRBJ2-7; the TCRdb call, TRBD1, lacks DNA for checking. Germline-derived CDR1 and CDR2 are MGHRA and YSYEKL. The length of the CDR3 is 15 residues. CDR3 region: CASSQATEGDYEQYF.

V usage is TRBV2 and J usage is TRBJ1-6; TCRdb picks TRBD1, but there is no DNA to check that call. This CDR3 comprises 14 residues. CDR1 is SNHLY and CDR2 is FYNNEI in the germline V gene. The CDR3 reads CASSNRQNNSPLHF.

The rearrangement joins TRBV7-3 to TRBJ1-6. Looked up from germline, CDR1 is SGHTA and CDR2 is FQGTGA. The CDR3 is 15 residues long. CDR3 sequence: CASRLAHQIYSPLHF.

The rearrangement joins TRBV18 to TRBJ2-1; as DNA is missing, the TRBD1 call by TCRdb cannot be tested. CDR1 and CDR2 (germline): KGHSH, LQKENI. CDR3 size: 16 residues. The chain's CDR3 is CASSPRLTGGSDEQFF.

This chain links TRBV9 with TRBJ2-2; TCRdb calls TRBD2, which cannot be checked without DNA. The CDR3 is made up of 16 amino acids. Germline CDR1 is SGDLS and CDR2 is YYNGEE. The CDR3 loop reads CASSPSSGSGTGELFF.

V is TRBV6-5 and J is TRBJ1-2. CDR1 is MNHEY, CDR2 SVGAGI, per germline. The CDR3 sequence is 14 residues long. CDR3: CASSYSGRTYGYTF.

V is TRBV15 and J is TRBJ2-1; TCRdb selects TRBD1, and the lack of DNA leaves this call unchecked. Germline CDR1 is LNHNV and CDR2 is YYDKDF (reference sequence). This CDR3 is built from 14 residues. The chain's CDR3 is CATSSPGRNNEQFF.

The chain carries TRBV12-3 or TRBV12-4 and TRBJ1-3. There are 14 residues in the CDR3. This CDR3 is CASSPETAGNTIYF.

V usage is TRBV5-4 and J usage is TRBJ2-1; checking the TCRdb D call of TRBD2 is not possible without DNA. Germline V gene sequence: CDR1 SGHNT, CDR2 YYREEE (reference sequence). There are 17 residues in the CDR3. CDR3 protein: CASSPRGGYAAYNEQFF.

V and J are TRBV4-1 and TRBJ2-2; TCRdb proposes TRBD1, but this gene call is untestable without DNA. There are 15 residues in the CDR3. Germline-derived CDR1 and CDR2 are MGHRA and YSYEKL. CDR3 region: CASSQGQASTGELFF.

This sequence joins TRBV28 and TRBJ2-7. CDR1 is MDHEN, CDR2 SYDVKM, per germline. This CDR3 comprises 14 residues. The CDR3 protein is CASSLWQGSHEQYF.

This chain joins TRBV12-2 and TRBJ1-2; the D gene TCRdb calls, TRBD1, cannot be checked with no DNA. TRBV12-2 is recorded as a pseudogene. The CDR3 has 13 amino acids. The CDR3 spells CASRLRAEWGYTF.

The V gene is TRBV20-1, the J gene TRBJ2-5. Germline V gives CDR1 DFQATT, CDR2 SNEGSKA (reference sequence). CDR3 size: 13 residues. CDR3 sequence: CSAEREPSETQYF.

The chain has TRBV25-1 and TRBJ2-5. This CDR3 is built from 15 residues. The germline V gene encodes CDR1 MGHDK and CDR2 SYGVNS. The CDR3 here is CASSEDNRDQETQYF.

This chain uses TRBV7-9 with TRBJ1-1; TCRdb lists TRBD1, though no DNA is available to test this call. CDR3 length: 14 residues. Germline CDR1 and CDR2: SEHNR and FQNEAQ (reference sequence). Here the CDR3 reads CASSSPTGPNEAFF.

V gene TRBV7-9 combines with J gene TRBJ2-3. This CDR3 has 13 residues. From germline, CDR1 is SEHNR and CDR2 FQNEAQ (reference sequence). The CDR3 loop reads CASSLVPAEGQYF. Together with reference TRBV7-9 and TRBJ2-3, the CDR3 gives the full variable domain: DTGVSQNPRHKITKRGQNVTFRCDPISEHNRLYWYRQTLGQGPEFLTYFQNEAQLEKSRLLSDRFSAERPKGSFSTLEIQRTEQGDSAMYLCASSLVPAEGQYFGPGTRLTVL.

CDR3 sequence: CASTPGGGYTF. This chain uses TRBV7-2 with TRBJ1-2; no DNA is available, so the TRBD1 call from TCRdb remains unchecked. CDR3 length: 11 residues. In germline, CDR1 is SGHTA, CDR2 FQGNSA.

The CDR3 loop reads CTAGGGALDEQFF. The chain has TRBV20-1 and TRBJ2-1; TCRdb calls TRBD2, which cannot be checked without DNA. CDR1 and CDR2 (germline): DFQATT, SNEGSKA (reference sequence). The CDR3 runs 13 residues.

V and J are TRBV20-1 and TRBJ2-3; lacking DNA, the TRBD1 call made by TCRdb goes unchecked. The CDR3 runs 19 residues. CDR1 and CDR2 (germline): DFQATT, SNEGSKA (reference sequence). CDR3 sequence: CSARALGDRAYSSTDTQYF.

The gene calls are TRBV20-1 and TRBJ2-7; TCRdb outputs TRBD2, but without DNA this stays unchecked. The CDR3 runs to 15 residues. Germline CDR1 DFQATT, CDR2 SNEGSKA (reference sequence). The CDR3 loop is CSAPPRALSSYEQYF.

The CDR3 sequence is CSARDVEGIGAKNIQYF. The V call is TRBV20-1, the J call TRBJ2-4. The germline V gene has CDR1 DFQATT and CDR2 SNEGSKA (reference sequence). The CDR3 has 17 residues.